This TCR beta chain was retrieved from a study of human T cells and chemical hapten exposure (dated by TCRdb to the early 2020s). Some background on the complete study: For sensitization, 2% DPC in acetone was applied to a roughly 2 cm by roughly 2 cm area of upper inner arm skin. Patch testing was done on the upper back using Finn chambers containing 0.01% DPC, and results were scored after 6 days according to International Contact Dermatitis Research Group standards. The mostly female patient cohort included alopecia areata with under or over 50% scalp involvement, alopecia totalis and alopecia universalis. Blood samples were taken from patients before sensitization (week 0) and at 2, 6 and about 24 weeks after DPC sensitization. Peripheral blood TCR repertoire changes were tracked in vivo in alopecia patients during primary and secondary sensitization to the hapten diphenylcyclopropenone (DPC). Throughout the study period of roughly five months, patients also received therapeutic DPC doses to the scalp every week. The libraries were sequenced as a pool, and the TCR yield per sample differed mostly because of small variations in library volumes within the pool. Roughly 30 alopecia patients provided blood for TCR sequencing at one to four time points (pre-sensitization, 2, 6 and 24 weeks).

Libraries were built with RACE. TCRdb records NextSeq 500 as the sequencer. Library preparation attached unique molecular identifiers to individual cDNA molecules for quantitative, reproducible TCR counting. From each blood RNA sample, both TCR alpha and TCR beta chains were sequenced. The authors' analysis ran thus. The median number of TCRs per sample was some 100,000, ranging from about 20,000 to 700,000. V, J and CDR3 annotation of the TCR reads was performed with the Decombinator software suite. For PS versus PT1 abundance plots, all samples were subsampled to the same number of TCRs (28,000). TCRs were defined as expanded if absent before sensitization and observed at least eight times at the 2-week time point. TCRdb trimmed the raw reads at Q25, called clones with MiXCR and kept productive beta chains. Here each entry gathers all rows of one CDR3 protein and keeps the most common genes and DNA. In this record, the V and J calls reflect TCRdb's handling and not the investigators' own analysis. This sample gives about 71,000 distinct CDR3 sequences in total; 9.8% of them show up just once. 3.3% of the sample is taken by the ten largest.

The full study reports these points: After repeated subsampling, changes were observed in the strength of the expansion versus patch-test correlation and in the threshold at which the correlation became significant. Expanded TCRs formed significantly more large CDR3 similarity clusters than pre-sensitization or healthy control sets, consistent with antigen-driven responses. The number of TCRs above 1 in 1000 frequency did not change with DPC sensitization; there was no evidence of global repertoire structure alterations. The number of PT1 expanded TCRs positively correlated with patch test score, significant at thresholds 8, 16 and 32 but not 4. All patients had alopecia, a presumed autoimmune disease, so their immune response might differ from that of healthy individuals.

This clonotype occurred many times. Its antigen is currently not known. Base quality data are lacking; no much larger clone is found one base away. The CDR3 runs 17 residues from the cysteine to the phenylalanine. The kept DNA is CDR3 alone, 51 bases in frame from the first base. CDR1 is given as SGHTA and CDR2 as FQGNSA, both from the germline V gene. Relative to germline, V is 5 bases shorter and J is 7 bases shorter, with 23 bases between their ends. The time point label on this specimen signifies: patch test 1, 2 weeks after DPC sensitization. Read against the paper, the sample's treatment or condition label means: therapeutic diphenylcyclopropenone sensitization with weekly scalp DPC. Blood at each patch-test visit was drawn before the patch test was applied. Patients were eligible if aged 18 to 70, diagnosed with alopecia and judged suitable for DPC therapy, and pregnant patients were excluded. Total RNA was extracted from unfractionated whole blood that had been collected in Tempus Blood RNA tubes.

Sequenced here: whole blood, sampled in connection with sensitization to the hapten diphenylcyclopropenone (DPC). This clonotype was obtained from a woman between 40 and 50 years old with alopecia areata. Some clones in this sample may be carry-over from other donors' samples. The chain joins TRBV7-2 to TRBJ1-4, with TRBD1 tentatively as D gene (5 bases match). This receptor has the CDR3 CASSPAFGGRETEKLFF. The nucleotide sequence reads TGTGCCAGCAGCCCGGCCTTTGGTGGCAGGGAGACTGAAAAACTGTTTTTT.